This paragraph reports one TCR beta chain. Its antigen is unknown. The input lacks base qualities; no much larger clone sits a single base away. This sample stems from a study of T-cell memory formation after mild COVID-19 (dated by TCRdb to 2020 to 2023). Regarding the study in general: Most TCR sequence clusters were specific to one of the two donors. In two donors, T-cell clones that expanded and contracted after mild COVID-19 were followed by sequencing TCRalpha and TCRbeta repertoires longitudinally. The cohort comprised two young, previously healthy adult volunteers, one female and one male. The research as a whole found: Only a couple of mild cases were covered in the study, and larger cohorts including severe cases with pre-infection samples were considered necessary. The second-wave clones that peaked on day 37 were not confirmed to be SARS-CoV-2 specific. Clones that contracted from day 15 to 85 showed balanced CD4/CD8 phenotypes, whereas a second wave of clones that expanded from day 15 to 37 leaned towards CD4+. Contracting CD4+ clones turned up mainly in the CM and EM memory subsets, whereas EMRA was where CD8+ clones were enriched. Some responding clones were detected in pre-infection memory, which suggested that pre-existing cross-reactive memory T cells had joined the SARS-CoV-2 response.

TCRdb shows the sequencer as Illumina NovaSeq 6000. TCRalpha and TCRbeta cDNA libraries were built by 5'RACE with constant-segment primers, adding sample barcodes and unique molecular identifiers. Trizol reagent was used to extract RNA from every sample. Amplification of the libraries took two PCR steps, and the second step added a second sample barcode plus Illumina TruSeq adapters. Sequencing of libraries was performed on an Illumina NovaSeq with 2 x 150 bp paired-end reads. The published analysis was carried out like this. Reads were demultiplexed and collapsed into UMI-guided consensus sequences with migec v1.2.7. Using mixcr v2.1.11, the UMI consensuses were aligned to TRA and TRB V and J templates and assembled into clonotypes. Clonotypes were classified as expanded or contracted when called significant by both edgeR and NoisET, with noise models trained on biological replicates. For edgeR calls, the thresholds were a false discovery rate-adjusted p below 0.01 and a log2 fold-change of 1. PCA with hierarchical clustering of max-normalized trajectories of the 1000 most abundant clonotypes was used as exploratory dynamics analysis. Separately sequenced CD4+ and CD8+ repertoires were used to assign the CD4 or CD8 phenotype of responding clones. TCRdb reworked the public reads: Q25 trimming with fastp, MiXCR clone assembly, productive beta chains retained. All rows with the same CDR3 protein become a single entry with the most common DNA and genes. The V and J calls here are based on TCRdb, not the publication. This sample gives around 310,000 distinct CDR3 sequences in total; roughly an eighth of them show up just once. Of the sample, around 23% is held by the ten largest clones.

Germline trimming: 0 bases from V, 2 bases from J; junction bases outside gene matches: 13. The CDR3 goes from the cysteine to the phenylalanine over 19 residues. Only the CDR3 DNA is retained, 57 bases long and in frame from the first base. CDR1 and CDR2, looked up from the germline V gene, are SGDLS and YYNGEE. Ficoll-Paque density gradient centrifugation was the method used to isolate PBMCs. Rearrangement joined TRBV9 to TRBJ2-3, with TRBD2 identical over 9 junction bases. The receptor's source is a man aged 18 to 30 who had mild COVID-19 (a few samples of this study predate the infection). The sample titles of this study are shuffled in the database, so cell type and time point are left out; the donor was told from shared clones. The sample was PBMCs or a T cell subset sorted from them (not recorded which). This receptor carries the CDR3 CASSVVSSASGVYTDTQYF. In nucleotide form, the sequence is TGTGCCAGCAGCGTAGTGTCATCGGCTAGCGGGGTTTACACAGATACGCAGTATTTT.